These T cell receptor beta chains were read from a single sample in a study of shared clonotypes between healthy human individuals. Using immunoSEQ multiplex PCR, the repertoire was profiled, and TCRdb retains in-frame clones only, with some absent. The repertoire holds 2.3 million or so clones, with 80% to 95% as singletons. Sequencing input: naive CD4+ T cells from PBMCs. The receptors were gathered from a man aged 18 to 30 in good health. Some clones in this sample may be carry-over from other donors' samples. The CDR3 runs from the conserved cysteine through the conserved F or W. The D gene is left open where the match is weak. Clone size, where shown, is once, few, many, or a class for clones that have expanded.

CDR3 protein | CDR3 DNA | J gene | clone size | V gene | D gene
CASSQRGESWEQYF | TGCGCCAGCAGCCAGAGAGGGGAGAGTTGGGAGCAGTACTTC | TRBJ2-7 | . | TRBV5-1 | .
CAIAPSGVTYEQYF | TGTGCCATCGCCCCCTCGGGTGTGACCTACGAGCAGTACTTC | TRBJ2-7 | . | TRBV10-3 | .
CASSKAPTSGSQTGELFF | TGTGCCAGCAGCAAAGCCCCTACCTCGGGTAGTCAGACCGGGGAGCTGTTTTTT | TRBJ2-2 | . | TRBV21-1 | .
CASRGSGGNTIYF | TGTGCCAGCAGAGGGTCCGGGGGAAACACCATATATTTT | TRBJ1-3 | . | TRBV28 | .
CASSLAGGTQETQYF | TGTGCCAGCAGCTTAGCGGGTGGGACCCAAGAGACCCAGTACTTC | TRBJ2-5 | . | TRBV11-2 | .
CASSSGTSRLHEQYF | TGTGCCAGCAGTTCCGGGACTAGTAGATTGCACGAGCAGTACTTC | TRBJ2-7 | . | TRBV2 | TRBD2
CASRREGGTYGYTF | TGTGCCAGCAGAAGGGAGGGGGGTACCTATGGCTACACCTTC | TRBJ1-2 | . | TRBV2 | .
CASSEALRTGSYEQYF | TGTGCCAGCAGTGAAGCCCTCAGGACAGGGTCATACGAGCAGTACTTC | TRBJ2-7 | . | TRBV6-1 | TRBD1
CSVRLAGGRGWFEQFF | TGCAGCGTACGACTAGCGGGCGGCAGGGGATGGTTTGAGCAGTTCTTC | TRBJ2-1 | . | TRBV29-1 | TRBD2
CASSEAQRVNLEQYF | TGTGCCAGCAGTGAAGCCCAGCGGGTGAATTTGGAGCAGTACTTC | TRBJ2-7 | . | TRBV6-1 | .
CASSLVARLTYEQYF | TGTGCCAGCAGCTTAGTTGCGCGACTTACCTACGAGCAGTACTTC | TRBJ2-7 | . | TRBV7-2 | .
CASSPDRTAGELFF | TGTGCCAGCAGCCCCGATCGAACCGCCGGGGAGCTGTTTTTT | TRBJ2-2 | . | TRBV11-2 | .
CASSLYGQGNEQFF | TGCGCCAGCAGCTTGTACGGTCAAGGGAATGAGCAGTTCTTC | TRBJ2-1 | . | TRBV5-1 | .
CASSGTSSGANVLTF | TGTGCGAGCTCGGGCACAAGCTCTGGGGCCAACGTCCTGACTTTC | TRBJ2-6 | . | TRBV28 | .
CAISHPRDGSYEQYF | TGTGCCATCAGTCACCCCCGGGACGGGTCCTACGAGCAGTACTTC | TRBJ2-7 | once | TRBV10-3 | .
CASSHGTESNQPQHF | TGCGCCAGCAGCCATGGGACAGAGAGCAATCAGCCCCAGCATTTT | TRBJ1-5 | . | TRBV5-1 | TRBD1
CASSLGGRLSNTEAFF | TGCGCCAGCAGCTTGGGTGGCAGATTATCGAACACTGAAGCTTTCTTT | TRBJ1-1 | . | TRBV5-1 | .
CASSLGYSGSEQFF | TGTGCCAGCAGCTTAGGGTATTCGGGGAGTGAGCAGTTCTTC | TRBJ2-1 | . | TRBV7-3 | .